Below are 11 T cell receptor beta chains sequenced from a single sample in a study of T cells in Graves' hyperthyroidism and ophthalmopathy. RNA transcripts provided the source from which TCR beta CDR3 regions were amplified. The TCR CDR3 was amplified in a first-round RT-PCR using the HTBI primer set. TCRdb reanalysed the multiplex PCR reads using MiXCR and keeps one entry per CDR3 protein. The table shows roughly 570,000 distinct CDR3 sequences, with 35% to 55% occurring only once. Sequenced: peripheral blood or thyroid tissue (not recorded which). The receptors were gathered from a woman under 30 with Graves' hyperthyroidism.

V usage is TRBV27 and J usage is TRBJ2-5, with 9 bases aligning to TRBD1. The V gene end was trimmed by 7 bases and the J gene end by 5 bases; junction bases not matched to a gene: 8. The CDR3 contains 14 residues. The germline gives CDR1 MNHEY, CDR2 SMNVEV (reference sequence). The CDR3 bases are TGTGCCAGCACCACTGGGACAGGGCTGGAGACCCAGTACTTC. Its translation is CASTTGTGLETQYF.

This chain uses TRBV7-3 with TRBJ2-5; the D is unclear. The germline gives CDR1 SGHTA, CDR2 FQGTGA. Trimming removed 2 bases from V and 1 base from J, with 8 bases in between. This CDR3 contains 14 residues. CDR3 coding DNA: TGTGCCAGCAGCTTAGATATCCGCCAAGAGACCCAGTACTTC. This translates into CASSLDIRQETQYF. Using reference TRBV7-3 and TRBJ2-5 for the parts outside the CDR3, the full variable domain is GAGVSQTPSNKVTEKGKYVELRCDPISGHTALYWYRQSLGQGPEFLIYFQGTGAADDSGLPNDRFFAVRPEGSVSTLKIQRTERGDSAVYLCASSLDIRQETQYFGPGTRLLVL.

This clonotype has just one count. The CDR3 sequence is CSASGLTLAGVHEQYF. CDR3 nucleotides: TGCAGTGCTAGTGGTTTGACACTAGCGGGAGTCCACGAGCAGTACTTC. The gene calls are TRBV20-1 and TRBJ2-7; TRBD2 aligns across 11 bases. After removal of 3 bases from V and 5 bases from J, the junction contained 12 bases not matched to a gene. The CDR3 spans 16 residues. CDR1 and CDR2 from the germline V gene are DFQATT and SNEGSKA (reference sequence).

At least ten counts were recorded for this clonotype. The rearrangement uses TRBV19 and TRBJ2-7; the D gene is possibly TRBD2 (6 bases). Trimming shortened V by 4 bases and J by 0 bases, and 16 bases separated the two germline ends. The CDR3 totals 16 residues. Per germline, CDR1 LNHDA and CDR2 SQIVND (reference sequence). CDR3 loop: CASSTGLMSASYEQYF. For the CDR3, the DNA is TGTGCCAGTAGTACGGGACTCATGTCGGCCTCCTACGAGCAGTACTTC.

This clonotype was seen only a few times. This chain links TRBV18 with TRBJ1-2, with 8 bases fitting TRBD1. This CDR3 comprises 16 residues. Germline lookup yields CDR1 KGHSH and CDR2 LQKENI. V lost 2 bases to trimming and J lost 4 bases; unmatched junction nucleotides: 9. The CDR3 is CASSPSTGGNGYGYTF. DNA for the CDR3: TGTGCCAGCTCACCATCCACAGGGGGAAATGGCTATGGCTACACCTTC. The full variable domain, rest sourced from reference TRBV18 and TRBJ1-2, is NAGVMQNPRHLVRRRGQEARLRCSPMKGHSHVYWYRQLPEEGLKFMVYLQKENIIDESGMPKERFSAEFPKEGPSILRIQQVVRGDSAAYFCASSPSTGGNGYGYTFGSGTRLTVV.

The V call is TRBV28, the J call TRBJ2-7; D is unclear. Trimming shortened V by 7 bases and J by 0 bases, and 13 bases separated the two germline ends. CDR3 size: 14 residues. Germline V gene sequence: CDR1 MDHEN, CDR2 SYDVKM. This chain's CDR3 is CASTRSGGSYEQYF. The CDR3 DNA reads TGTGCCAGCACTCGGTCGGGTGGCTCCTACGAGCAGTACTTC.

This clonotype was detected a few times. The rearrangement uses TRBV7-8 and TRBJ1-1, with 7 bases fitting TRBD1. V lost 6 bases, J lost 3 bases, and 16 bases stayed unmatched. The CDR3 is 17 residues long. Germline V gene lookup returns CDR1 SGHVS and CDR2 FQNEAQ. The CDR3 nucleotides are TGTGCCAGCAGTCTTTACGTTTCAGGGGGAGAGGACACTGAAGCTTTCTTT. This encodes CASSLYVSGGEDTEAFF. The entire variable domain, with the rest obtained from reference TRBV7-8 and TRBJ1-1, is as follows: GAGVSQSPRYKVAKRGQDVALRCDPISGHVSLFWYQQALGQGPEFLTYFQNEAQLDKSGLPSDRFFAERPEGSVSTLKIQRTQQEDSAVYLCASSLYVSGGEDTEAFFGQGTRLTVV.

Points on this clonotype: Being one base from a much bigger clone, this may be a read error. The genes are TRBV10-3 and TRBJ1-5; D is unclear. Trimming removed 4 bases at V and 6 bases at J, with 13 bases between. From germline, CDR1 is ENHRY and CDR2 SYGVKD. The CDR3 contains 14 residues. CDR3 bases: TGTGCCATCAGTGTCATACGGTCGGGTCAGCCCCAGCATTTT. This codes for CAISVIRSGQPQHF.

The V and J genes are TRBV29-1 and TRBJ2-1; TRBD2 matches 7 bases. From germline, CDR1 is SQVTM and CDR2 ANQGSEA. There are 14 residues in the CDR3. J gave up 4 bases and V 4 bases, and 7 bases lay outside the gene matches. CDR3 protein: CSVVGGLPYNEQFF. The CDR3 bases are TGCAGCGTTGTCGGGGGACTACCTTACAATGAGCAGTTCTTC.

This clonotype has at least ten counts. The gene calls are TRBV9 and TRBJ2-7, with 11 bases identical to TRBD2. Germline assignment: CDR1 SGDLS and CDR2 YYNGEE. The V and J ends lost 4 bases and 5 bases, in that order; junction bases with no gene match: 2. The CDR3 is 13 amino acids. The CDR3 reads CASSKGLADEQYF. The CDR3 DNA is TGTGCCAGCAGCAAGGGACTAGCGGACGAGCAGTACTTC.

Of note for this clonotype: This is likely a read error, given that the CDR3 carries no conserved phenylalanine or tryptophan at its end. The limits of the CDR3 on the DNA are not certain, so only TCRdb's listed CDR3 is given. This chain connects TRBV15 to TRBJ1-3. The CDR3 totals 9 residues, both ends included. Germline V CDR1 and CDR2: LNHNV, YYDKDF (reference sequence). The CDR3 loop is CATSRSGLA.